The following is a T cell receptor beta chain sequence with its context. Sequence at one end of the junction differs from germline and may be a read error. The record originates from a study of T-cell reconstitution after alpha-beta-depleted transplantation in children. A TCRbeta library incorporating unique molecular identifiers was prepared. From the PCR reads, TCRdb called clonotypes with MiXCR, one entry per CDR3 protein. The sample lists about 610,000 distinct CDR3 sequences; about 10% were seen once. Sequencing used PBMCs from the stem cell graft donor, obtained from the stem cell graft. The sequence came from a human donor who donated a stem cell graft to a child with acute myeloid leukemia.

The CDR3 nucleotides are TGTGCCAGCAGTGAATCCGGCAGACCCATGGGGATATTT. Protein sequence: CASSESGRPMGIF. This chain links TRBV6-1 with TRBJ1-3, with D hard to call. This CDR3 is 13 amino acids long. Germline lookup yields CDR1 MNHNS and CDR2 SASEGT.